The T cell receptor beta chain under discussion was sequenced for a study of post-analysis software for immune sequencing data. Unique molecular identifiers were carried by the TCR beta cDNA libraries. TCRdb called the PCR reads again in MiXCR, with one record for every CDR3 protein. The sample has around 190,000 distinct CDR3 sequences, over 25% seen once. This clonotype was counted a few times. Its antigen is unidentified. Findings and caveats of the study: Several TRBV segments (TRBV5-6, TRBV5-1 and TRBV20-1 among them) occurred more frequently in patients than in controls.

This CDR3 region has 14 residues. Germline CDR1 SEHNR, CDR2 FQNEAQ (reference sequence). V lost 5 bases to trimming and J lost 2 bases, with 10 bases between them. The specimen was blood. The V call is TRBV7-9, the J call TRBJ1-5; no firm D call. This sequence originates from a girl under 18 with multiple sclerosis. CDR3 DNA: TGTGCCAGCAGCGACCCGGCCCGCAATCAGCCCCAGCATTTT. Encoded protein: CASSDPARNQPQHF.